This TCR beta chain comes out of a study of breast tumors, draining lymph nodes, adjacent tissues. Axillary draining lymph nodes of breast cancer patients supplied the node samples. Study findings and constraints: Findings are consistent with lymph node origin and intratumoral expansion of most tumor T cells.

This clonotype was detected ten times or more. Its antigen is not identified. CDR1 is SGHTA, CDR2 FQGNSA, per germline. The CDR3 is 14 residues long. Trimming removed 4 bases at V and 5 bases at J, with 13 bases between. A single record per CDR3 protein comes from TCRdb applying MiXCR to the multiplex PCR reads. Among roughly 220,000 distinct CDR3 sequences listed, less than 40% were seen once. This TCR came from a female donor with breast cancer. Some clones in this sample may be carry-over from other donors' samples. This chain uses TRBV7-2 with TRBJ2-3; a weak D match, TRBD2 (6 bases). Source material: axillary lymph node tissue. In DNA form, the CDR3 reads TGTGCCAGCAGCTACCGGGACTTCATAGATACGCAGTATTTT. Its translation is CASSYRDFIDTQYF. Full variable domain (missing parts from reference TRBV7-2 and TRBJ2-3): GAGVSQSPSNKVTEKGKDVELRCDPISGHTALYWYRQSLGQGLEFLIYFQGNSAPDKSGLPSDRFSAERTGGSVSTLTIQRTQQEDSAVYLCASSYRDFIDTQYFGPGTRLTVL.